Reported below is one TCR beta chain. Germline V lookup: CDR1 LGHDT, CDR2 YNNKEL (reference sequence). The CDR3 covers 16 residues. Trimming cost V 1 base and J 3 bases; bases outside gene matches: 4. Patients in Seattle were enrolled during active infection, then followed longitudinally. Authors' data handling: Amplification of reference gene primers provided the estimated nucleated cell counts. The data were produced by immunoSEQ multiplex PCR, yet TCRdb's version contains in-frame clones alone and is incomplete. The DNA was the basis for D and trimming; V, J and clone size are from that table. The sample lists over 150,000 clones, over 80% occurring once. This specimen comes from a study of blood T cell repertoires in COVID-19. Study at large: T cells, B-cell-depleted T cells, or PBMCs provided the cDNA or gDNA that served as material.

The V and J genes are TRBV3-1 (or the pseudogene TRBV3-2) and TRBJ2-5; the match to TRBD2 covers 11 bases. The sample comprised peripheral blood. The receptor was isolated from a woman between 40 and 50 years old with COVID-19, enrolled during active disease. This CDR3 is CASSQALLAGEETQYF. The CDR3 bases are TGTGCCAGCAGCCAAGCCCTACTAGCGGGGGAAGAGACCCAGTACTTC.